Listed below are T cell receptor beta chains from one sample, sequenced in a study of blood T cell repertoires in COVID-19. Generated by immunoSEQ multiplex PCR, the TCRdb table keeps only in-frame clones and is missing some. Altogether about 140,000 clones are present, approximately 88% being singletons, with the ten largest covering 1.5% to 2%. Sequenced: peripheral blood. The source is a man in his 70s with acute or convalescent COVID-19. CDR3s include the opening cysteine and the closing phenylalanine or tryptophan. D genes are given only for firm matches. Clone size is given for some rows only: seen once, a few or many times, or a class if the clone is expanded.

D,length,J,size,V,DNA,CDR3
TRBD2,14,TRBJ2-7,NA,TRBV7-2,TGTGCCAGCAGCCGTTGGACTAGCAGCCACGAGCAGTACTTC,CASSRWTSSHEQYF
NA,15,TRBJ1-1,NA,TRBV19,TGTGCCAGTAGTCCTCACAGGGTCTCAGGCACTGAAGCTTTCTTT,CASSPHRVSGTEAFF
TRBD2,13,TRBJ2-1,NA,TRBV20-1,TGCAGTGCTAGTAGCGGGGGACTGAATGAGCAGTTCTTC,CSASSGGLNEQFF
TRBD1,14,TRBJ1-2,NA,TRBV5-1,TGCGCCAGCAGCCTGACAGGGATGAACTATGGCTACACCTTC,CASSLTGMNYGYTF
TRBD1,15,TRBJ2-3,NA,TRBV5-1,TGCGCCAGCAGCTGGACAGGGGTGCCGTCGGATACGCAGTATTTT,CASSWTGVPSDTQYF
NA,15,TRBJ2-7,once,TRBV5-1,TGCGCCAGCAGCTTGGGGGCGGGGAGGTGGGACGAGCAGTACTTC,CASSLGAGRWDEQYF
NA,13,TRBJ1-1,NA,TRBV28,TGTGCCAGCGAGGGGGAACTGAACACTGAAGCTTTCTTT,CASEGELNTEAFF
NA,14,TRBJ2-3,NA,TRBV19,TGTGCCAGTAGTCCCCGGACTCACACAGATACGCAGTATTTT,CASSPRTHTDTQYF
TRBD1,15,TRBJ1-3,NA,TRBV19,TGTGCCACCCGGGACAGGGGCCGCTCTGGAAACACCATATATTTT,CATRDRGRSGNTIYF
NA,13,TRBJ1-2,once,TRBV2,TGTGCCAGCAAAAGGGGTTCTAACTATGGCTACACCTTC,CASKRGSNYGYTF
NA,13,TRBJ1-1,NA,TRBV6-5,TGTGCCAGCAGTCGAACCAGGAACGCTGAAGCTTTCTTT,CASSRTRNAEAFF
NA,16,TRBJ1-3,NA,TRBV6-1,TGTGCCAGCAGTGAAGCGCTGGGGGAGGCTGGAAACACCATATATTTT,CASSEALGEAGNTIYF
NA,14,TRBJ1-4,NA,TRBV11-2,TGTGCCAGCAGCCCAGTCCCCCGAGGGGAAAAACTGTTTTTT,CASSPVPRGEKLFF
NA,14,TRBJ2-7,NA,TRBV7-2,TGTGCCAGCAGCTTAGCTGGACTCTCCTACGAGCAGTACTTC,CASSLAGLSYEQYF
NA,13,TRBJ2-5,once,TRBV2,TGTGCCAGCACTTTCTGGCAATGGGAGACCCAGTACTTC,CASTFWQWETQYF
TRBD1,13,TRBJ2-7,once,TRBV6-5,TGTGCCAGCAGGACGACAGGGGCCTACGAGCAGTACTTC,CASRTTGAYEQYF
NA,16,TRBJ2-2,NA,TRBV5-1,TGCGCCAGCAGCTTGGGACAGGTGTCCGGCACCGGGGAGCTGTTTTTT,CASSLGQVSGTGELFF
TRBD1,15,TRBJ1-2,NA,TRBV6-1,TGTGCCAGCAGTGAAGTTTCCGGGACAGGCTATGGCTACACCTTC,CASSEVSGTGYGYTF
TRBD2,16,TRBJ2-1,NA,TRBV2,TGTGCCAGCAGTGACCTTAGCGGGAGCTCCTACAATGAGCAGTTCTTC,CASSDLSGSSYNEQFF
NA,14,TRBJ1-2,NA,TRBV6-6,TGTGCCAGCAGTTACTCTTTGGCTTACTATGGCTACACCTTC,CASSYSLAYYGYTF
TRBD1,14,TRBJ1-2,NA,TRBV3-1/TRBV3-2,TGTGCCAGCAGGGCCGGGACAGGGAACTATGGCTACACCTTC,CASRAGTGNYGYTF
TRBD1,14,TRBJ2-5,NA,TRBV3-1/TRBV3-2,TGTGCCAGCAGCCGGACACAGGGGTCAGGGACCCAGTACTTC,CASSRTQGSGTQYF
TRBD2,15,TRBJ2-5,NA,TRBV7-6,TGTGCCAGCAGCGGGGGACTAGCGGGGGGAGAGACCCAGTACTTC,CASSGGLAGGETQYF
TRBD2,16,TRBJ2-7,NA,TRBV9,TGTGCCAGCAGCGTAGGGTTTAGCGGGGCAGAGTACGAGCAGTACTTC,CASSVGFSGAEYEQYF
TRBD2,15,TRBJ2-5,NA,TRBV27,TGTGCCAGCAGTCCTAGCGGGAGAAATCGGGAGACCCAGTACTTC,CASSPSGRNRETQYF
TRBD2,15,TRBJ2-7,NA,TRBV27,TGTGCCAGCACCCCTCCAGCGGGGAGTGCGCACGAGCAGTACTTC,CASTPPAGSAHEQYF
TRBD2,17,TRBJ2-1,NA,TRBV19,TGTGCCAGTAGTAAAGGCCCTAGCGGGCCCACCTACAATGAGCAGTTCTTC,CASSKGPSGPTYNEQFF
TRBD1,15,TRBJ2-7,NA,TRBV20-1,TGCAGTGCTAGTGGGTCACAGGGGACCTCCTACGAGCAGTACTTC,CSASGSQGTSYEQYF
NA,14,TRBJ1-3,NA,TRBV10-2,TGCGCCAGCAGTGAGCAGGGCTCTGGAAACACCATATATTTT,CASSEQGSGNTIYF
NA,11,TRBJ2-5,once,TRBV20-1,TGCAGTGCTCAAACGGGGGGCCCCCAGTACTTC,CSAQTGGPQYF
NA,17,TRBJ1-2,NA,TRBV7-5,TGTGTCAGAAGCTTAGTGCCCCAGGGGAGGGTGGACTATGGCTACACCTTC,CVRSLVPQGRVDYGYTF
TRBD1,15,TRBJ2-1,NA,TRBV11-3,TGTGCCAGCAGCTTAGAACAGGGGGCGCCCCATGAGCAGTTCTTC,CASSLEQGAPHEQFF
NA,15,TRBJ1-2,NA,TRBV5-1,TGCGCCAGCAGCTTGGCCCTTGGCTCTAACTATGGCTACACCTTC,CASSLALGSNYGYTF
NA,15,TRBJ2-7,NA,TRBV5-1,TGCGCCAGCAGAATTAACAGGGAAGGGAGCTACGAGCAGTACTTC,CASRINREGSYEQYF
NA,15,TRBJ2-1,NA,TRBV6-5,TGTGCCAGCAGAGCCATAGCAGGAGGTGTCGATGAGCAGTTCTTC,CASRAIAGGVDEQFF
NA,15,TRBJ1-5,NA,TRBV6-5,TGTGCCAGCAGTATGGGGGGGGGAGCAAATCAGCCCCAGCATTTT,CASSMGGGANQPQHF
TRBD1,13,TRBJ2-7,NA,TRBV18,TGTGCCAGCTCACCCACAGGGGTAGACGAGCAGTACTTC,CASSPTGVDEQYF
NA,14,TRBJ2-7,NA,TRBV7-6,TGTGCCAGCAGCTTAGCTGGCGGAACCTACGAGCAGTACTTC,CASSLAGGTYEQYF
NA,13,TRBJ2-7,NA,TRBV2,TGTGCCAGCAGTGAAGTCCCTACCTACGAGCAGTACTTC,CASSEVPTYEQYF